This T cell receptor beta chain was recorded in a study of monozygotic twins with cystic fibrosis. Study at large: Libraries were built from 2.5 to 3.5 micrograms of fragmented DNA using about 15 PCR cycles.

Findings and caveats of the study: Monozygotic CF twin pairs shared significantly more nucleotide-identical clonotypes than unrelated CF individuals did.

The length of the CDR3 is 16 residues. The V segment lost 0 bases and the J segment 3 bases; nucleotides outside the gene matches: 5. Germline V gene data show CDR1 as LGHNA and CDR2 as YNFKEQ. The table came from immunoSEQ multiplex PCR; TCRdb's copy has only in-frame clones and leaves some out. This table has around 30,000 clones, around 90% appearing once. For this clone: What it binds is unknown.

This TCR came from a girl aged 2 to 9 with cystic fibrosis. Material for sequencing was blood. This chain links TRBV4-2 with TRBJ2-7; 10 nucleotides align to TRBD2. The CDR3 region is CASSQELAGMGYEQYF. In DNA form, the CDR3 reads TGTGCCAGCAGCCAAGAACTAGCGGGGATGGGCTACGAGCAGTACTTC.